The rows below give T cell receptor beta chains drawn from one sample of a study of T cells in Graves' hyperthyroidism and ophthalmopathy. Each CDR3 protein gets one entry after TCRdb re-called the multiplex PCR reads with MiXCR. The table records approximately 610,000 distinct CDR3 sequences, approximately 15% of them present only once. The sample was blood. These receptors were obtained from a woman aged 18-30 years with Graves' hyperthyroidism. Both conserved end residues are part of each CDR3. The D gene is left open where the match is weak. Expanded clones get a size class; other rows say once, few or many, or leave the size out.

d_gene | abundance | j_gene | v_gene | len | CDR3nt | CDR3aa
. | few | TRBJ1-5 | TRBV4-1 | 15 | TGCGCCAGCAGACGACAGGCGGGTAGCAATCAGCCCCAGCATTTT | CASRRQAGSNQPQHF
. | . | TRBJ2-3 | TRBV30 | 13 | TGTGCCCGTACATCTATGGGCACAGATACGCAGTATTTT | CARTSMGTDTQYF
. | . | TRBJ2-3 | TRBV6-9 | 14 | TGTGCCAGCAGTTCGGGGGCTGGCACAGATACGCAGTATTTT | CASSSGAGTDTQYF
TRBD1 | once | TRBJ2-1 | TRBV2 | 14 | TGTGCCAGCAGTAACGGGGACAGCGGTAGTGAGCAGTTCTTC | CASSNGDSGSEQFF
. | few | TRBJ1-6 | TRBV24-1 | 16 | TGTGCCACCAGTGATTTGGACCGGGGGTATAATTCACCCCTCCACTTT | CATSDLDRGYNSPLHF
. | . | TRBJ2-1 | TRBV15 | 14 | TGTGCCACCAGCAGAGGAGGAACCTACAATGAGCAGTTCTTC | CATSRGGTYNEQFF
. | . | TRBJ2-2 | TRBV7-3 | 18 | TGTGCCAGCAGCTTAAGGGGGGTCAGTCAAGCCTACACCGGGGAGCTGTTTTTT | CASSLRGVSQAYTGELFF
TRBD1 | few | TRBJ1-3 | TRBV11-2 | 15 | TGTGCCAGCAGGATGACAGGGTCCCTTTCCGGCACCATATATTTT | CASRMTGSLSGTIYF
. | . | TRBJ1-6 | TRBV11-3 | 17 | TGTGCCAGCAGCTTAGTTTTGGGGACTGTCACCAATCCACCCCTCCACTTT | CASSLVLGTVTNPPLHF
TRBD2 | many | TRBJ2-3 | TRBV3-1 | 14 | TGTGCCAGCAGCCAAGGGACTAGCGCAGATACGCAGTATTTT | CASSQGTSADTQYF